The 25 T cell receptor beta chains presented below share a single source sample, sequenced in a study of blood T cell repertoires in COVID-19 (TCRdb year 2020). Library creation used the immunoSEQ multiplex PCR assay. In its TCRdb copy, this immuneACCESS table keeps in-frame sequences only and misses some clones. Where compared with another copy, unresolved V genes explain less than half of these, and the others have no known cause. Present in this sample are some 200,000 clones, about 83% of which were seen just once. Roughly 1.3% of the sample is held by the ten biggest clonotypes. The sample was peripheral blood. The receptor source for this set is a woman aged 30 to 39 with COVID-19, enrolled during active disease.

J is TRBJ1-2 and V is TRBV10-3, with TRBD1 matching over 7 bases. CDR1 ENHRY and CDR2 SYGVKD come from the germline V gene. The CDR3 sequence is 15 residues long. V lost 9 bases, J lost 7 bases, and 17 bases stayed unmatched. CDR3 protein: CAIKIGTASPSGYTF. The CDR3, as DNA: TGTGCCATAAAAATCGGGACAGCCAGTCCCTCTGGCTACACCTTC.

V and J are TRBV14 and TRBJ1-2; no firm D call. The V end lost 4 bases, the J end lost 5 bases, and 14 bases lay between the germline ends. The CDR3 covers 14 residues. Germline V gene sequence: CDR1 SGHDN, CDR2 FVKESK. This chain's CDR3 is CASSPSGAWYGYTF. CDR3 DNA: TGTGCCAGCAGCCCCTCGGGAGCGTGGTATGGCTACACCTTC.

The V gene is TRBV30, the J gene TRBJ2-2; D remains ambiguous. This CDR3 region has 12 residues. Germline CDR1 is GTSNPN and CDR2 is SVGIG (reference sequence). Trimming took 1 base from V and 7 from J, leaving 7 bases between them. The CDR3 here is CAWSAALGELFF. The CDR3 DNA sequence: TGTGCCTGGAGTGCCGCACTCGGGGAGCTGTTTTTT.

This clone was observed a handful of times. The chain links TRBV12-5 to TRBJ1-1, with D unresolved. V gave up 1 base and J gave up 2 bases, with 5 bases separating them. CDR3 length: 13 residues. CDR1 LGHNT and CDR2 FRNRAP come from the germline V gene. CDR3 residues: CASGLAVNTEAFF. The CDR3 nucleotides are TGTGCTAGTGGTTTGGCCGTAAACACTGAAGCTTTCTTT.

The rearrangement joins TRBV5-8 to TRBJ1-1, with D possibly matching TRBD1 (5 bases). The germline CDR1 and CDR2 sequences are SGHTS and YDEGEE. Trimming took 3 bases from V and 0 from J, leaving 12 bases between them. The CDR3 loop spans 15 amino acids. CDR3 sequence (DNA): TGTGCCAGCAGCTGGGGGGGGATACTGAACACTGAAGCTTTCTTT. Translated: CASSWGGILNTEAFF.

The CDR3 DNA reads TGTGCCAGCAGCCGCGAGGGTAGCGCAACTAATGAAAAACTGTTTTTT. Its protein product is CASSREGSATNEKLFF. The genes are TRBV5-5 and TRBJ1-4; the D is unclear. The germline gives CDR1 SGHKS, CDR2 YYEKEE (reference sequence). V was shortened by 4 bases and J by 0 bases, with 13 bases between the two germline ends. The CDR3 contains 16 residues.

This rearrangement joins TRBV7-9 to TRBJ1-1; D gene ambiguous. Trimming pared 2 bases from V and 2 bases from J, leaving 9 bases between. This CDR3 comprises 14 residues. The germline V gene has CDR1 SEHNR and CDR2 FQNEAQ (reference sequence). CDR3: CASSLLGKNTEAFF. DNA for the CDR3: TGTGCCAGCAGCTTACTCGGGAAAAACACTGAAGCTTTCTTT.

This rearrangement joins TRBV7-7 to TRBJ2-5, with 8 bases matching TRBD2. J lost 2 bases, V lost 5 bases, and 7 bases had no gene match. Germline loops: CDR1 SSHAT, CDR2 FNYEAQ (reference sequence). This CDR3 is built from 15 residues. The CDR3 DNA follows: TGTGCCAGCAGCCGCTCGGGAGGGGGGCAAGAGACCCAGTACTTC. This translates into CASSRSGGGQETQYF.

The chain couples TRBV6-5 to TRBJ2-7; D might be TRBD2 (6 bases). Germline CDR1 reads MNHEY; CDR2 reads SVGAGI. V was pared by 0 bases and J by 3 bases, with 12 bases between. The CDR3 contains 15 residues. The CDR3 protein is CASSYSRVGLYEQYF. In nucleotides, the CDR3 is TGTGCCAGCAGTTACTCGAGAGTGGGACTCTACGAGCAGTACTTC.

The chain employs TRBV9 and TRBJ2-1, with unresolved D. Trimming removed 4 bases at V and 0 bases at J, with 17 bases between. Germline loops: CDR1 SGDLS, CDR2 YYNGEE. The length of the CDR3 is 17 residues. The chain's CDR3 is CASSPRLVESSYNEQFF. The CDR3, as DNA: TGTGCCAGCAGCCCCCGACTCGTTGAGAGCTCCTACAATGAGCAGTTCTTC.

The CDR3 spells CASSRGGLVYYGYTF. Written as DNA, the CDR3 is TGTGCCAGCAGCCGCGGCGGACTTGTCTACTATGGCTACACCTTC. The chain couples TRBV7-9 to TRBJ1-2; D is unresolved. The V gene's germline CDR1 is SEHNR and CDR2 FQNEAQ (reference sequence). This CDR3 comprises 15 residues. V dropped 5 bases and J dropped 3 bases, with 16 bases sitting between them.

The chain couples TRBV6-1 to TRBJ2-1; 12 nucleotides align to TRBD2. The CDR3 spans 16 residues. Germline V gene sequence: CDR1 MNHNS, CDR2 SASEGT. V lost 3 bases, J lost 5 bases, and 5 bases stayed unmatched. In DNA form, the CDR3 reads TGTGCCAGCAGTGAGGGTAGACTAGCGGGGGACAATGAGCAGTTCTTC. Amino acids: CASSEGRLAGDNEQFF.

The chain has TRBV7-2 and TRBJ1-5, with a weak D call TRBD1 (5 bases). The V end lost 1 base, the J end lost 3 bases, and 10 bases lay between the germline ends. The CDR3 has 15 residues. The germline gives CDR1 SGHTA, CDR2 FQGNSA. The CDR3: CASSLGGRDNQPQHF. The CDR3 nucleotides are TGTGCCAGCAGCTTAGGGGGCAGGGACAATCAGCCCCAGCATTTT.

This clone was picked up one time. The chain couples TRBV29-1 to TRBJ2-1, with a tentative D call TRBD1 (6 bases). V lost 7 bases and J lost 7, with 17 bases in between. CDR1 SQVTM and CDR2 ANQGSEA come from the germline V gene. The CDR3 contains 13 residues. The CDR3 here is CSAEGGWVNEQFF. CDR3 sequence (DNA): TGCAGCGCAGAAGGGGGTTGGGTGAATGAGCAGTTCTTC.

V usage is TRBV28 and J usage is TRBJ1-2, with D perhaps matching TRBD1 (5 bases). Germline V gene data show CDR1 as MDHEN and CDR2 as SYDVKM. This CDR3 is 14 amino acids long. V gave up 3 bases and J gave up 3 bases, with 11 bases separating them. The chain's CDR3 is CASSFPDSYYGYTF. The CDR3, as DNA: TGTGCCAGCAGTTTCCCCGACAGTTACTATGGCTACACCTTC.

This chain joins TRBV12-3 or TRBV12-4 and TRBJ1-5; 8 bases map to TRBD1. The V gene end was trimmed by 5 bases and the J gene end by 5 bases; junction bases not matched to a gene: 2. The CDR3 has 13 residues. In nucleotides, the CDR3 is TGTGCCAGCAGTCAACAGGGGGATCAGCCCCAGCATTTT. Translation: CASSQQGDQPQHF.

J is TRBJ1-5 and V is TRBV6-2 or TRBV6-3; tentatively, D is TRBD1 (6 bases). CDR3 length: 15 amino acids. Trimming cost V 5 bases and J 3 bases, with 14 bases left between them. The germline V gene has CDR1 MNHEY and CDR2 SVGEGT. CDR3 region: CASSLPGGLNQPQHF. The CDR3, as DNA: TGTGCCAGCAGTCTCCCCGGGGGGCTCAATCAGCCCCAGCATTTT.

This clone was recorded a few times. This chain joins TRBV7-9 and TRBJ1-6; D is perhaps TRBD1 (5 bases). The ends were cut back, 1 base at V and 8 bases at J, with 24 bases in the middle. CDR3 length equals 19 residues. Germline CDR1 and CDR2: SEHNR and FQNEAQ (reference sequence). Written as DNA, the CDR3 is TGTGCCAGCAGCTTAGTGGGTCCCAGGGTTTTAGGGTTTGATTCACCCCTCCACTTT. Protein sequence: CASSLVGPRVLGFDSPLHF.

The chain is built from TRBV7-6 and TRBJ1-4; maybe TRBD1 (6 bases). The CDR3 loop spans 13 amino acids. Germline V gene data show CDR1 as SGHVS and CDR2 as FNYEAQ. V was trimmed by 5 bases and J by 8 bases, leaving 12 bases between them. CDR3 loop: CASSAGGREKLFF. CDR3 bases: TGTGCCAGCAGCGCCGGGGGGCGCGAAAAACTGTTTTTT.

V gene TRBV2 combines with J gene TRBJ2-7; D might be TRBD1 (5 bases). The germline V gene has CDR1 SNHLY and CDR2 FYNNEI. The CDR3 sequence is 11 residues long. Trimming removed 6 bases from V and 4 bases from J, with 7 bases in between. Here the CDR3 DNA reads TGTGCCAGCAGCGCAGGGTACGAGCAGTACTTC. This sequence encodes CASSAGYEQYF.

This chain joins TRBV19 and TRBJ1-6; 9 bases map to TRBD1. Germline assignment: CDR1 LNHDA and CDR2 SQIVND (reference sequence). This CDR3 contains 14 residues. After removal of 6 bases from V and 9 bases from J, the junction contained 6 bases not matched to a gene. The DNA of the CDR3 is TGTGCCAGTAGCACTACAGGGGGCAGTTCACCCCTCCACTTT. This encodes CASSTTGGSSPLHF.

The chain links TRBV24-1 to TRBJ2-3; tentatively, D is TRBD2 (6 bases). In germline, CDR1 is KGHDR, CDR2 SFDVKD. V was trimmed by 4 bases and J by 1 base, leaving 14 bases between them. This CDR3 is built from 16 residues. CDR3 nucleotides: TGTGCCACCAGTGAGATTCCGGGGGATTGCACAGATACGCAGTATTTT. Translating gives CATSEIPGDCTDTQYF.

This chain links TRBV27 with TRBJ2-1, with 8 positions matching TRBD2. The trim removed 6 bases at V and 2 bases at J, leaving 3 bases unmatched. The CDR3 length is 14 residues. CDR1 is MNHEY and CDR2 is SMNVEV in the germline V gene (reference sequence). The CDR3 reads CASRLAVPYNEQFF. The CDR3 DNA reads as TGTGCCAGCAGACTAGCGGTCCCCTACAATGAGCAGTTCTTC.

The rearrangement joins TRBV7-9 to TRBJ1-1; TRBD1 matches 11 bases. CDR1 SEHNR and CDR2 FQNEAQ come from the germline V gene (reference sequence). The V segment lost 5 bases and the J segment 0 bases; nucleotides outside the gene matches: 5. CDR3 length: 16 residues. The CDR3, as DNA: TGTGCCAGCAGCCCCCGGACAGGGGGCCTGAACACTGAAGCTTTCTTT. It specifies CASSPRTGGLNTEAFF.

The rearrangement uses TRBV2 and TRBJ1-5; D is undetermined. This CDR3 comprises 15 residues. V lost 3 bases and J 2 bases, leaving 11 bases between the germline ends. CDR1 SNHLY and CDR2 FYNNEI come from the germline V gene. CDR3 sequence reads: CASSDGVPGNQPQHF. In DNA form, the CDR3 reads TGTGCCAGCAGTGATGGAGTACCCGGCAATCAGCCCCAGCATTTT.